These 20 T cell receptor beta chains were all obtained from the same sample, sequenced in a study of response to subunit inactivated influenza vaccine. TCRdb ran MiXCR on the RT-PCR reads and lists one entry per CDR3 protein. The sample has about 520,000 distinct CDR3 sequences; approximately 7.3% are singletons. The starting material was PBMCs from blood, obtained about 24 months after vaccination. The receptors were sampled from a man between 50 and 70 years old who received an inactivated influenza vaccine.

This clonotype was seen ten or more times. The chain joins TRBV25-1 to TRBJ2-7, with D tentatively TRBD1 (6 bases). The CDR3 spans 12 residues. Germline CDR1 and CDR2: MGHDK and SYGVNS. Deletions cut 10 bases from V and 3 bases from J, with 13 bases between. CDR3 nucleotides: TGTGCCACTACGGGACACTTCTACGAGCAGTACTTC. This gives the protein CATTGHFYEQYF.

The chain joins TRBV15 to TRBJ2-7; D is unresolved. Germline values: CDR1 LNHNV, CDR2 YYDKDF (reference sequence). V lost 0 bases and J 2 bases, leaving 8 bases between the germline ends. The CDR3 has 14 residues. CDR3 DNA sequence: TGTGCCACCAGCAGAGACCACCTCACCTACGAGCAGTACTTC. This encodes CATSRDHLTYEQYF.

In DNA form, the CDR3 reads TGTGCCAGCAGAGGGGGGAGGAGCGCGCGTAATGAGCAGTTCTTC. It yields the protein CASRGGRSARNEQFF. The V gene is TRBV6-2 or TRBV6-3, the J gene TRBJ2-1, with D perhaps given as TRBD1 or TRBD2 (6 bases each). Trimming removed 6 bases at V and 7 bases at J, with 19 bases between. This CDR3 has 15 amino acids. CDR1 and CDR2 from the germline V gene are MNHEY and SVGEGT.

The rearrangement uses TRBV24-1 and TRBJ2-2; 9 bases are shared with TRBD2. J gave up 1 base and V 3 bases, and 2 bases lay outside the gene matches. CDR1 KGHDR and CDR2 SFDVKD come from the germline V gene. The CDR3 length is 16 residues. The CDR3 bases are TGTGCCACCAGTGATGAGACTAGCGGGAACACCGGGGAGCTGTTTTTT. Protein sequence: CATSDETSGNTGELFF.

This clonotype was counted only a few times. The genes are TRBV19 and TRBJ2-1, with D perhaps being TRBD1 or TRBD2 (5 bases each). V gave up 7 bases and J gave up 14 bases, with 24 bases separating them. CDR3 length: 14 amino acids. The germline gives CDR1 LNHDA, CDR2 SQIVND (reference sequence). The CDR3 bases are TGTGCCAGTAAGCGTTCGGGACCCATAGGTAGGGAGTTCTTC. Protein product: CASKRSGPIGREFF.

This clonotype came up many times. V usage is TRBV7-2 and J usage is TRBJ1-1, with TRBD1 matching 10 bases. V lost 5 bases to trimming and J lost 3 bases; unmatched junction nucleotides: 3. The CDR3 is 14 residues long. Germline loops: CDR1 SGHTA, CDR2 FQGNSA. The CDR3 protein is CASSTGQGYTEAFF. CDR3 sequence (DNA): TGTGCCAGCAGCACGGGACAGGGGTACACTGAAGCTTTCTTT.

As to this clonotype: This may stem from a read error, because a much larger clone lies one nucleotide away. The chain couples TRBV7-8 to TRBJ2-1; possible D gene TRBD1, 5 bases. There are 14 residues in the CDR3. Germline assignment: CDR1 SGHVS and CDR2 FQNEAQ. Trimming took off 5 bases at V and 4 bases at J, with 12 bases between the two ends. The CDR3 is CASSPLGDYNEQFF. The CDR3 DNA is TGTGCCAGCAGCCCCCTAGGGGATTACAATGAGCAGTTCTTC.

There are many counts of this clonotype. The V call is TRBV5-1, the J call TRBJ1-1; no clear D. The CDR3 is made up of 12 amino acids. V lost 6 bases to trimming and J lost 7 bases, with 13 bases between them. Germline CDR1 is SGHRS and CDR2 is YFSETQ. The chain's CDR3 is CASNRNGNEAFF. The CDR3 bases are TGCGCCAGCAATCGCAACGGCAATGAAGCTTTCTTT.

This clonotype was observed many times. The J gene is TRBJ1-2, the V gene TRBV27; 8 bases match TRBD1. The CDR3 covers 12 residues. J lost 7 bases, V lost 6 bases, and 4 bases had no gene match. Germline CDR1 reads MNHEY; CDR2 reads SMNVEV (reference sequence). The CDR3 sequence: CASSSGGFGYTF. CDR3 DNA sequence: TGTGCCAGCAGCTCAGGGGGCTTTGGCTACACCTTC.

The rearrangement links TRBV12-3 or TRBV12-4 to TRBJ2-7; 9 bases agree with TRBD1. CDR3 length equals 15 residues. Unmatched junction bases numbered 8, after V lost 2 bases and J lost 6 bases. CDR3 region: CASSLNPGQGAEQYF. The DNA of the CDR3 is TGTGCCAGCAGTTTAAACCCGGGACAGGGAGCCGAGCAGTACTTC.

In this sample, this clonotype turned up a few times. The chain joins TRBV12-3 or TRBV12-4 to TRBJ2-1; no clear D. There are 14 residues in the CDR3. Trimming cost V 5 bases and J 0 bases, with 8 bases left between them. The CDR3 loop is CASSVLSSYNEQFF. The CDR3 nucleotides read TGTGCCAGCAGTGTGTTGAGCTCCTACAATGAGCAGTTCTTC.

This clonotype was picked up a small number of times. The V call is TRBV12-3 or TRBV12-4, the J call TRBJ2-1; D is uncertain. This CDR3 contains 14 residues. Trimming shortened V by 4 bases and J by 8 bases, and 15 bases separated the two germline ends. CDR3 in DNA: TGTGCCAGCAGTTACCTGACCAGTAATGATGAGCAGTTCTTC. Amino acids: CASSYLTSNDEQFF.

The V call is TRBV25-1, the J call TRBJ1-1; TRBD1 might be the D (6 bases). CDR3 length: 17 amino acids. Germline CDR1 is MGHDK and CDR2 is SYGVNS. The ends were cut back, 0 bases at V and 0 bases at J, with 14 bases in the middle. CDR3 in DNA: TGTGCCAGCAGTGAATACCCGGACAGTAGCCTGAACACTGAAGCTTTCTTT. It codes for CASSEYPDSSLNTEAFF.

The sample holds a few counts of this clonotype. The chain combines TRBV27 with TRBJ1-5; TRBD1 matches at 7 bases. This CDR3 contains 17 residues. Germline V gene data show CDR1 as MNHEY and CDR2 as SMNVEV (reference sequence). The V segment lost 5 bases and the J segment 6 bases; nucleotides outside the gene matches: 16. CDR3 bases: TGTGCCAGCAGTCCGTCGACAGGGAGTCGGGCGGGTCAGCCCCAGCATTTT. It is translated as CASSPSTGSRAGQPQHF.

This clonotype was observed at least ten times. This chain joins TRBV10-3 and TRBJ1-1, with a weak D call TRBD1 (5 bases). The CDR3 loop spans 12 amino acids. V dropped 7 bases and J dropped 0 bases, with 6 bases sitting between them. Germline assignment: CDR1 ENHRY and CDR2 SYGVKD. The DNA for the CDR3 is TGTGCCATCAAGGGGTTGAACACTGAAGCTTTCTTT. The encoded protein is CAIKGLNTEAFF.

The chain links TRBV7-9 to TRBJ1-1, with unresolved D. The CDR3 is 11 amino acids. Germline lookup yields CDR1 SEHNR and CDR2 FQNEAQ (reference sequence). V lost 2 bases, J lost 9 bases, and 7 bases lay in between. The DNA for the CDR3 is TGTGCCAGCAGCTTAAAGGATAAAGCTTTCTTT. Encoded protein: CASSLKDKAFF.

This clonotype was seen a handful of times. The genes are TRBV6-5 and TRBJ1-1; D is ambiguous. Germline lookup yields CDR1 MNHEY and CDR2 SVGAGI. The CDR3 is 16 residues long. V dropped 4 bases and J dropped 4 bases, with 19 bases sitting between them. The CDR3 DNA is TGTGCCAGCAGTTCCACCTTTGGGAGGGAGAGCACTGAAGCTTTCTTT. Protein product: CASSSTFGRESTEAFF.

This clonotype has a count of ten or more. CDR3 coding DNA: TGCAGTGCTCAGCGGGAGGGTCCGCGAGGGGAGCAGTTCTTC. Translating gives CSAQREGPRGEQFF. The chain uses TRBV20-1 and TRBJ2-1; 10 nucleotides line up with TRBD2. V lost 5 bases and J lost 10; bases outside the gene matches: 11. The V gene's germline CDR1 is DFQATT and CDR2 SNEGSKA (reference sequence). The CDR3 has 14 amino acids.

This clonotype was picked up a small number of times. V and J are TRBV11-3 and TRBJ2-3, with 8 bases matching TRBD2. CDR3 length: 17 amino acids. Trimming took 4 bases from V and 4 from J; bases not matched to a gene: 13. Germline CDR1 reads SGHNT; CDR2 reads YENEEA. CDR3 nucleotide sequence: TGTGCCAGCAGCTGGTCCTCTTCCGGGGGGGCCGCAGATACGCAGTATTTT. Protein product: CASSWSSSGGAADTQYF.

For this clonotype: The germline gene is not matched at one end of the junction; a read error may be the cause. This chain links TRBV11-2 with TRBJ2-3; 7 nucleotides agree with TRBD1. The germline V gene has CDR1 SGHAT and CDR2 FQNNGV. The CDR3 loop spans 14 amino acids. DNA of the CDR3: TGTGCCAGCAGCCTAGACAGGGTTGGAGATACGCAGTATTTT. It encodes CASSLDRVGDTQYF.